These T cell receptor beta chains were read from a single sample in a study of tumor and adjacent non-tumor tissue in lung cancer. TCRdb re-called the multiplex PCR reads with MiXCR, one entry per CDR3 protein. The sample has 60,000 to 65,000 distinct CDR3 sequences, 61% seen once. Sequenced: distant non-tumor lung tissue. The receptor set was obtained from a man aged 70-80 years with non-small cell lung cancer. Each CDR3 is given without its conserved first and last residue. Each record gives: V gene, CDR3 protein.

TRBV11-2	ASSLATSGVQTQY
TRBV24-1	TTRGEASTDTQY
TRBV29-1	SACRRDAGTSYGQY
TRBV6-1	ASRPPKNTEVF
TRBV6-5	TSSSSWVGEKLF
TRBV7-9	ASSLEAEAYEQY
TRBV2	ASSEPPGHTQY
TRBV5-1	ASSVAGGSGETQY
TRBV5-5	VSSFWDSYKEQF
TRBV24-1	ATSDLTGDRGNERF
TRBV29-1	RVEASGFLEEF
TRBV6-2/TRBV6-3	ASSYLGPLGDTQY
TRBV20-1	SASTGQDYYEQY
TRBV9	ATSGNLGYT
TRBV29-1	SVELGTRKGNTIY
TRBV6-1	ANSKSPGGQGACGYT
TRBV13	VSSWGLAGVGETQY
TRBV12-3/TRBV12-4	ASSLDSLAGPSSYNEQF
TRBV10-1	VIAGTGPYNEQF
TRBV5-1	ASSRGTGDTNTGDLF
TRBV11-2	ANSLLWGAQETQY
TRBV12-3/TRBV12-4	ASSPIGIFTEAF
TRBV12-3/TRBV12-4	ASSAQLSQPQH
TRBV29-1	SVGTGGNKTRY
TRBV29-1	SVNDGTYEQY
TRBV11-2	ASSLVGASLETQY
TRBV11-2	ASSLDGASIQEAQY
TRBV24-1	ATSEVGPTNEQF
TRBV6-2/TRBV6-3	AISLKRTGAYEQY
TRBV30	AWSPPDNEQF
TRBV28	ASRRQGGINEQY
TRBV5-1	ASSFGQGRNYGYT
TRBV20-1	SARDTSGGSRGTDTQY
TRBV6-5	ASSYCSDSRSEQH
TRBV12-3/TRBV12-4	ASSFGQGQETQY